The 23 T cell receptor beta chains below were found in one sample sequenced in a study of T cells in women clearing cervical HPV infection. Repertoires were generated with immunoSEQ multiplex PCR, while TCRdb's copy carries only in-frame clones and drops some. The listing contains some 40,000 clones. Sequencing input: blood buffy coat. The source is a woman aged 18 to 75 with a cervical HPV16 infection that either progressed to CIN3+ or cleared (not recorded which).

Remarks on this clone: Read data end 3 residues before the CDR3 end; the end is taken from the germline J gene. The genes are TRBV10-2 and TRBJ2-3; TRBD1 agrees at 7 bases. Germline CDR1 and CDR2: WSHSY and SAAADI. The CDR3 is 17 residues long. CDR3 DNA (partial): TGCGCCAGCAGTGAAAGCCTCCGCGGACAGGCCGGGGAGACG. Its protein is CASSESLRGQAGET. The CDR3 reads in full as CASSESLRGQAGETQYF.

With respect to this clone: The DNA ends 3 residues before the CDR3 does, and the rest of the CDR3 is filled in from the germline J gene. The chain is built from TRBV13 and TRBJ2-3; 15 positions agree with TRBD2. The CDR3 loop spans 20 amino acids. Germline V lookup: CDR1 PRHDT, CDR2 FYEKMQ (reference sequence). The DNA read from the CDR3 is TGTGCCAGCAGCATTCTACCGGGGACTAGCGGGAGGACCTCCCAAGAGACG. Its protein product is CASSILPGTSGRTSQET. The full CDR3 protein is CASSILPGTSGRTSQETQYF.

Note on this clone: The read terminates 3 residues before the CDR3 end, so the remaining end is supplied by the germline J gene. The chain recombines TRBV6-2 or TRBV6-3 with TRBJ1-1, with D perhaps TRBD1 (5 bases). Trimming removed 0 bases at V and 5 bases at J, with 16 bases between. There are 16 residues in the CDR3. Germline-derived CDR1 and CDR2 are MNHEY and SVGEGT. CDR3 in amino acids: CASSYSSGGGYTEAFF. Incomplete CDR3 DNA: TGTGCCAGCAGTTACTCGTCCGGGGGGGGATATACTGAA.

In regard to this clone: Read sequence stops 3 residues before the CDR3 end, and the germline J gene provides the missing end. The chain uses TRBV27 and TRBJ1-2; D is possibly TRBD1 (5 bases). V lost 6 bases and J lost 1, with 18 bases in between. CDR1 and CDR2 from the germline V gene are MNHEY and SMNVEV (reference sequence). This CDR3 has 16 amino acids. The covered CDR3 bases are TGTGCCAGCAGCCCCGGGAGGGGCTTATTTAACTATGGC. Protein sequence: CASSPGRGLFNYG. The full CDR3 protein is CASSPGRGLFNYGYTF.

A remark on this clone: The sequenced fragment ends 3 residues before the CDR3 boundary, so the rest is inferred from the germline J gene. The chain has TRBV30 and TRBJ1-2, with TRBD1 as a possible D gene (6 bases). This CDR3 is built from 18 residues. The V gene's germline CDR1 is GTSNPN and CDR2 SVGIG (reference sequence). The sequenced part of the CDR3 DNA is TGTGCCTGGAGTGTATATAGGGGGGGACTAGCGTACACAGATACC. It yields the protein CAWSVYRGGLAYTDT. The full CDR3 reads CAWSVYRGGLAYTDTYTF.

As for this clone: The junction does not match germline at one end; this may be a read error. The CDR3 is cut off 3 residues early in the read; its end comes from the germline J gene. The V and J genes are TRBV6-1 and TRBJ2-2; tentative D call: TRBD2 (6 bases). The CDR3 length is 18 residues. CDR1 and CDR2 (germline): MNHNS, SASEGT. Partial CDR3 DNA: TGTGTCAGCAGTGAAGGTTGGGCTGGGGGGTCTGGGGCCAACGTG. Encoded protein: CVSSEGWAGGSGANV. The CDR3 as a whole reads CVSSEGWAGGSGANVLFF.

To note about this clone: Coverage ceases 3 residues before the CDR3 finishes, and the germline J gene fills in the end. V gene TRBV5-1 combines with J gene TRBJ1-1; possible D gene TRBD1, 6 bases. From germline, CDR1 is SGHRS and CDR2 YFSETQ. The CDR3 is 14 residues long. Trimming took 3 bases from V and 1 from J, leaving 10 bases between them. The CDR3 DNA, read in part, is TGCGCCAGCAGCTCTAAAGGGGGGAACACTGAA. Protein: CASSSKGGNTE. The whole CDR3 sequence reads CASSSKGGNTEAFF.

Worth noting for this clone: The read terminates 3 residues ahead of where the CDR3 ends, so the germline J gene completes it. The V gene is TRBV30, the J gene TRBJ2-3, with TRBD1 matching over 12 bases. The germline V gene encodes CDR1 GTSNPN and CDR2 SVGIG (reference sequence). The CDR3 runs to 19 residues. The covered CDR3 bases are TGTGCCTGGAGTGCCCCCCCGGGACAGGGGGCGCAATGGAATCAGCCG. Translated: CAWSAPPGQGAQWNQP. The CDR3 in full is CAWSAPPGQGAQWNQPQYF.

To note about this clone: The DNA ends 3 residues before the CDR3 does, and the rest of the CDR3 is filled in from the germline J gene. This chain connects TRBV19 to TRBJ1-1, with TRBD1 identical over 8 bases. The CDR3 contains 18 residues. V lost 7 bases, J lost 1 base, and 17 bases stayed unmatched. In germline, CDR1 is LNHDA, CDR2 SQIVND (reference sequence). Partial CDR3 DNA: TGTGCCAGTAAATCGCGGATCCTCGACAGGGGACCGAACACTGAA. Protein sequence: CASKSRILDRGPNTE. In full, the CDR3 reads CASKSRILDRGPNTEAFF.

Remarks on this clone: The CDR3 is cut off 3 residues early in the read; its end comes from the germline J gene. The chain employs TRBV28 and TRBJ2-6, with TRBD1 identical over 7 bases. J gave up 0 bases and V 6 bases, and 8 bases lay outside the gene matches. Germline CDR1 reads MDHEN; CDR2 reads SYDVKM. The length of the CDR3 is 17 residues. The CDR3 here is CASSPGTVRSGANVLTF. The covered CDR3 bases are TGTGCCAGCAGCCCCGGGACAGTTCGCTCTGGGGCCAACGTC.

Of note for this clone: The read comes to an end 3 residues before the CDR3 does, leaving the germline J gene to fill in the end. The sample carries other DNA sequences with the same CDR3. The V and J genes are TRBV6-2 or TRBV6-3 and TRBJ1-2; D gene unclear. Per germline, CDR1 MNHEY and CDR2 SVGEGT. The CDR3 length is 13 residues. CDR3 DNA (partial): TGTGCCAGCAGTGACGACCTCCCGGGGGGC. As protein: CASSDDLPGG. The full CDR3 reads CASSDDLPGGYTF.

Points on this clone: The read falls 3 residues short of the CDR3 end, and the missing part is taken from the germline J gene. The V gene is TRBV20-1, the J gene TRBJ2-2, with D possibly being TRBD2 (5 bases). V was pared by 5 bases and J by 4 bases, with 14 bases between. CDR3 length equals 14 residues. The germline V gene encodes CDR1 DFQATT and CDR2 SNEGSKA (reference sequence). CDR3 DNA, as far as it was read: TGCAGTGCTCCAGAGGGTCAGACCACCGGGGAG. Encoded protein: CSAPEGQTTGE. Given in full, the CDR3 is CSAPEGQTTGELFF.

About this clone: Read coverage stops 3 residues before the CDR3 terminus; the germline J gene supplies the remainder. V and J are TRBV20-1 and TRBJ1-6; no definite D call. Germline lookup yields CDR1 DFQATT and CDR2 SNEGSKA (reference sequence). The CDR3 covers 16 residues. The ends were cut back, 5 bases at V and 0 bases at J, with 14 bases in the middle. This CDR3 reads CSARARSSSYNSPLHF. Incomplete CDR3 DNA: TGCAGTGCTCGAGCGCGGTCGAGCTCCTATAATTCACCC.

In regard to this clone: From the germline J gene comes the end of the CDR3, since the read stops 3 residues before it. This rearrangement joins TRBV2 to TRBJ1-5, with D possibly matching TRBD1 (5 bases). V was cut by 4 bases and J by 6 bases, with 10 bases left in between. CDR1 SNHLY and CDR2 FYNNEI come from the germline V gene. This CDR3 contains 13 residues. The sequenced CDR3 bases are TGTGCCAGCAGTGGACGGGGGATTCAGCCC. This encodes CASSGRGIQP. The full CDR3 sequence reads CASSGRGIQPQHF.

The CDR3 bases that were read are TGCAGCGTTGAAGATGGGGGGGTGGGGCCCGCTAACTATGGC. Amino acids: CSVEDGGVGPANYG. The CDR3 reads in full as CSVEDGGVGPANYGYTF. V gene TRBV29-1 combines with J gene TRBJ1-2, with D perhaps matching TRBD1 (5 bases). The CDR3 extends 3 residues past the end of the read, so its final part is completed from the germline J gene. The CDR3 extends over 17 amino acids. Deletions cut 0 bases from V and 0 bases from J, with 17 bases between. Germline V lookup: CDR1 SQVTM, CDR2 ANQGSEA.

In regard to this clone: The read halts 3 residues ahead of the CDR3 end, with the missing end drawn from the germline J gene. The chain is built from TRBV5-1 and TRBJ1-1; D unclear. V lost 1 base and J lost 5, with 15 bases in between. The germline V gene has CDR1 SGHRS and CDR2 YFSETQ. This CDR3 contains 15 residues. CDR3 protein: CASSLPDRKGTEAFF. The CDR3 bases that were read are TGCGCCAGCAGCTTGCCGGATCGGAAGGGTACTGAA.

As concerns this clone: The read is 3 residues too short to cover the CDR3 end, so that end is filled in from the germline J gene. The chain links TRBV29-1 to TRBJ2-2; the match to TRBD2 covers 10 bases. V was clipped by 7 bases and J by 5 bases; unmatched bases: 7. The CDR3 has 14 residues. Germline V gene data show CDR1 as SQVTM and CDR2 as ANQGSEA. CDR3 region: CSAPIAGGTGELFF. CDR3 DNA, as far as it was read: TGCAGCGCCCCGATAGCGGGAGGAACCGGGGAG.

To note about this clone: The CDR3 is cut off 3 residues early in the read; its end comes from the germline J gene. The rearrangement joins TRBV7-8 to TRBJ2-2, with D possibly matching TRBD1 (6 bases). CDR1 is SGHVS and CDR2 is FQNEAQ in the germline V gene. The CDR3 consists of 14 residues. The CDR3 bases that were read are TGTGCCAGCAGCTTTCAGGGGCCTAATGAAAAG. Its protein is CASSFQGPNEK. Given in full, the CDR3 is CASSFQGPNEKLFF.

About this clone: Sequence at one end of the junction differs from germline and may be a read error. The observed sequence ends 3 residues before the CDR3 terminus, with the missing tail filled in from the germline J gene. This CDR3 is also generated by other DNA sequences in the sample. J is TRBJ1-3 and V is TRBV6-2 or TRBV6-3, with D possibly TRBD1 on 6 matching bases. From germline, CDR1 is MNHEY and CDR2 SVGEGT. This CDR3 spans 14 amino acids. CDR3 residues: CASSRRQARDTIYF. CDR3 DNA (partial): TGTGCCAGCAGTCGTCGACAAGCGCGGGACACG.

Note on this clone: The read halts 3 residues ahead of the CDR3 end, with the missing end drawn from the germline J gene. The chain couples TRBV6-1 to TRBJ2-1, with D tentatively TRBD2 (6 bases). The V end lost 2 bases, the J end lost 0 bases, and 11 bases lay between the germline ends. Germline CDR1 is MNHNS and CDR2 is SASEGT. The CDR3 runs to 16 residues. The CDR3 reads CASSESWDSSYNEQFF. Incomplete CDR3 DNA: TGTGCCAGCAGTGAATCATGGGACTCCTCCTACAATGAG.

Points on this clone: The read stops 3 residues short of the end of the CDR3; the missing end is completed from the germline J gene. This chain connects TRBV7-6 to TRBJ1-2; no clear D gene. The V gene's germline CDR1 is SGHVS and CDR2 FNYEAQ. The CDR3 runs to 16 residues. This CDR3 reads CASSLGAGPGTDTYTF. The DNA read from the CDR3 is TGTGCCAGCAGCTTAGGGGCAGGCCCCGGCACAGATACC.

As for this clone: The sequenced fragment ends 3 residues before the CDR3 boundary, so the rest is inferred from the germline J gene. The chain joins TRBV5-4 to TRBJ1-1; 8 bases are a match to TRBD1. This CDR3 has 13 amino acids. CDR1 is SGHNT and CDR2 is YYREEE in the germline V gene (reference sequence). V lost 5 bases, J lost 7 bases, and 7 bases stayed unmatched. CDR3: CASRSLQGGEAFF. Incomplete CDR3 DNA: TGTGCCAGCAGATCTCTACAGGGGGGTGAA. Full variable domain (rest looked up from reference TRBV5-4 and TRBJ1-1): ETGVTQSPTHLIKTRGQQVTLRCSSQSGHNTVSWYQQALGQGPQFIFQYYREEENGRGNFPPRFSGLQFPNYSSELNVNALELDDSALYLCASRSLQGGEAFFGQGTRLTVV.

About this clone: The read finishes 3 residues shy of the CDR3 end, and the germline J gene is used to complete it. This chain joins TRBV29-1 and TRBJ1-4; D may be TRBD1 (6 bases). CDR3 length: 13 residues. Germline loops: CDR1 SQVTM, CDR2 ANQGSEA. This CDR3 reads CSARIRDTGELFF. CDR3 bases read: TGCAGCGCCAGAATCAGGGACACCGGGGAA. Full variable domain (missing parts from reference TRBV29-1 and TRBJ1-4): SAVISQKPSRDICQRGTSLTIQCQVDSQVTMMFWYRQQPGQSLTLIATANQGSEATYESGFVIDKFPISRPNLTFSTLTVSNMSPEDSSIYLCSARIRDTGELFFGSGTQLSVL.